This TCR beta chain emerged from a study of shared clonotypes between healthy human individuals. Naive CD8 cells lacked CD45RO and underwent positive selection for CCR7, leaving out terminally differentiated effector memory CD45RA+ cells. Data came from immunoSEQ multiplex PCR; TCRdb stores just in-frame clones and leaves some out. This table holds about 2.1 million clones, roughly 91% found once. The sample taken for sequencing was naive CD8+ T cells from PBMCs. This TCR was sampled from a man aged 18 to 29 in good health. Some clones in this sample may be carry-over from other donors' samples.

This CDR3 is CASSPKNPWDNEQFF. Written as DNA, the CDR3 is TGCGCCAGCAGTCCTAAAAACCCCTGGGACAATGAGCAGTTCTTC. The chain combines TRBV5-1 with TRBJ2-1; no reliable D call. V gave up 5 bases and J gave up 5 bases, with 17 bases separating them. The CDR3 covers 15 residues. Germline CDR1 reads SGHRS; CDR2 reads YFSETQ.